This TCR beta chain was documented in a study of T cell responses to AZD1222 COVID-19 vaccine. The study's findings and limits: The reported proportion of spike-specific TCRs targeting unmutated variant regions was nearly half. Vaccine-associated CD4 TCRs spanned spike, dominant at 160-218 and 743-854.

The V and J ends lost 5 bases and 5 bases respectively, with 18 bases between them. The length of the CDR3 is 15 residues. Germline CDR1 is MGHDK and CDR2 is SYGVNS. Analyses pooled second doses at about 4 or about 12 weeks. Using immunoSEQ multiplex PCR, the repertoire was profiled, and TCRdb retains in-frame clones only, with some absent. The profile shows approximately 130,000 clones, approximately 85% of them singletons. About this clone: The antigen is unknown.

This chain connects TRBV25-1 to TRBJ1-1, with D maybe TRBD1 (5 bases). Sequenced material: peripheral blood, taken 28 days after the second AZD1222 dose. The receptor was derived from an adult who received the AZD1222 COVID-19 vaccine. The DNA of the CDR3 is TGTGCCAGCAGTAATTCTGGGAGGGGAGGGACTGAAGCTTTCTTT. As protein: CASSNSGRGGTEAFF.